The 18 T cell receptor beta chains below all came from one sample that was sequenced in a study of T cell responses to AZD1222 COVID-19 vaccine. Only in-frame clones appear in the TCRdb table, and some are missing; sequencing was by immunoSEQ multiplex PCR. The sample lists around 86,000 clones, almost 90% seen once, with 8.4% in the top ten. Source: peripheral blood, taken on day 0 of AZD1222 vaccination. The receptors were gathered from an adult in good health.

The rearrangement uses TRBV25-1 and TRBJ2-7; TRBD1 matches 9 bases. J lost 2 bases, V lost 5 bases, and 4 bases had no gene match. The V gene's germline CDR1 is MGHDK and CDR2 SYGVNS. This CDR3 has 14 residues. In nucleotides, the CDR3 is TGTGCCAGCAGTACAGGGGGCAGTACCTACGAGCAGTACTTC. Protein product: CASSTGGSTYEQYF.

The CDR3 loop reads CSVGGQEVRYEQYF. In nucleotides, the CDR3 is TGCAGCGTTGGGGGACAGGAGGTCCGGTACGAGCAGTACTTC. The chain combines TRBV29-1 with TRBJ2-7; TRBD1 matches at 8 bases. V lost 4 bases to trimming and J lost 4 bases; unmatched junction nucleotides: 9. The germline gives CDR1 SQVTM, CDR2 ANQGSEA. The CDR3 length is 14 residues.

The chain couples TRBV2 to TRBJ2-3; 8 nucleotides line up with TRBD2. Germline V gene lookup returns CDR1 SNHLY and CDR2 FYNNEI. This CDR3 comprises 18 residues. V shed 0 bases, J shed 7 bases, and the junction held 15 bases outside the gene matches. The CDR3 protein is CASSEAGVLGGGFNTQYF. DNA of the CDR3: TGTGCCAGCAGTGAAGCGGGCGTTTTGGGCGGGGGGTTCAATACGCAGTATTTT. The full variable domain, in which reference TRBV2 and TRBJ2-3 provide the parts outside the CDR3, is EPEVTQTPSHQVTQMGQEVILRCVPISNHLYFYWYRQILGQKVEFLVSFYNNEISEKSEIFDDQFSVERPDGSNFTLKIRSTKLEDSAMYFCASSEAGVLGGGFNTQYFGPGTRLTVL.

For the CDR3, the DNA is TGTGCCAGCTCAAAAGCAACTAATGAAAAACTGTTTTTT. This codes for CASSKATNEKLFF. V usage is TRBV18 and J usage is TRBJ1-4; D not certain. V dropped 5 bases and J dropped 0 bases, with 4 bases sitting between them. This CDR3 comprises 13 residues. Germline loops: CDR1 KGHSH, CDR2 LQKENI.

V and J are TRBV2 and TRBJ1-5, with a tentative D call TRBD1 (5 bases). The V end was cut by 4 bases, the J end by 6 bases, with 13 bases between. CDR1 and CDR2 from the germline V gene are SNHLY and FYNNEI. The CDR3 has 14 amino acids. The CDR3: CASSAARAGQPQHF. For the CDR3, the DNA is TGTGCCAGCAGTGCGGCCAGGGCGGGTCAGCCCCAGCATTTT.

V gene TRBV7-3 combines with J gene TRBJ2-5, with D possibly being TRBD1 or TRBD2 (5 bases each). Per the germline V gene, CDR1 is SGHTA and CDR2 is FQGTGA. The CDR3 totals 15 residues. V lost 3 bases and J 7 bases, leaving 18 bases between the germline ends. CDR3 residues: CASSFGPPGTGTQYF. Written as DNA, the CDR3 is TGTGCCAGCAGCTTTGGGCCCCCAGGGACCGGGACCCAGTACTTC.

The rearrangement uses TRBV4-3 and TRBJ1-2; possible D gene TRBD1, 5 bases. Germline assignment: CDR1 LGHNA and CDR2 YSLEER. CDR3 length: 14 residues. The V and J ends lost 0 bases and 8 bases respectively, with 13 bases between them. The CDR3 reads CASSQDGGDLGYTF. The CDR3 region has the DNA TGCGCCAGCAGCCAAGATGGGGGAGACCTGGGCTACACCTTC.

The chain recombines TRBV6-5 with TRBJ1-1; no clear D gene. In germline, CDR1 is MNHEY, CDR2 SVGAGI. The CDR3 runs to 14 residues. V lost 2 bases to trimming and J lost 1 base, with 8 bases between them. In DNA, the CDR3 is TGTGCCAGCAGTTACGGACGGGAGAACACTGAAGCTTTCTTT. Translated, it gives CASSYGRENTEAFF.

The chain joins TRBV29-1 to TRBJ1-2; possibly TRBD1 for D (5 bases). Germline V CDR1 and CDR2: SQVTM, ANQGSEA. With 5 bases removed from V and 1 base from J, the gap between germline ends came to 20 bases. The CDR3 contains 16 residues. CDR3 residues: CSVFGTGTDINYGYTF. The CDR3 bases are TGCAGCGTTTTCGGGACCGGGACCGATATTAACTATGGCTACACCTTC. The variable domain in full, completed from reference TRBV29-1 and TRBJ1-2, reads SAVISQKPSRDICQRGTSLTIQCQVDSQVTMMFWYRQQPGQSLTLIATANQGSEATYESGFVIDKFPISRPNLTFSTLTVSNMSPEDSSIYLCSVFGTGTDINYGYTFGSGTRLTVV.

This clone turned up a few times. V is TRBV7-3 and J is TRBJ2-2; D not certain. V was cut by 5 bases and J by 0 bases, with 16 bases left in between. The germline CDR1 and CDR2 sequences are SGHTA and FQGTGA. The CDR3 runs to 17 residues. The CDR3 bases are TGTGCCAGCAGCCCCCATTCGGCGTCGTCGAACACCGGGGAGCTGTTTTTT. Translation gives CASSPHSASSNTGELFF.

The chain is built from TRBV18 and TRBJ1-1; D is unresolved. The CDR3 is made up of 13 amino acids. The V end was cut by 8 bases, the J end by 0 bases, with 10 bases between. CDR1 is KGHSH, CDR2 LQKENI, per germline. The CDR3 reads CASTPLMNTEAFF. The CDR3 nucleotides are TGTGCCAGCACGCCTCTTATGAACACTGAAGCTTTCTTT. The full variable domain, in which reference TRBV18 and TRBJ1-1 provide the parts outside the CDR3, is NAGVMQNPRHLVRRRGQEARLRCSPMKGHSHVYWYRQLPEEGLKFMVYLQKENIIDESGMPKERFSAEFPKEGPSILRIQQVVRGDSAAYFCASTPLMNTEAFFGQGTRLTVV.

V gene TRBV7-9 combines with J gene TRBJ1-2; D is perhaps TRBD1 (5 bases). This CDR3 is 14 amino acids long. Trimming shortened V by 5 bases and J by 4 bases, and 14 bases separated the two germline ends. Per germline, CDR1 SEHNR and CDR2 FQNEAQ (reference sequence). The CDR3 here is CASSLVAGSYGYTF. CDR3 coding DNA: TGTGCCAGCAGCCTAGTGGCAGGGAGCTATGGCTACACCTTC.

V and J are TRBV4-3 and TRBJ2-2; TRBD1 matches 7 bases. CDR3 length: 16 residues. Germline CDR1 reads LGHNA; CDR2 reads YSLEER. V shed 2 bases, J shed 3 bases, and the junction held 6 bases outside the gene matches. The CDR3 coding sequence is TGCGCCAGCAGCCAACACAGGGGCTCGCACACCGGGGAGCTGTTTTTT. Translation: CASSQHRGSHTGELFF.

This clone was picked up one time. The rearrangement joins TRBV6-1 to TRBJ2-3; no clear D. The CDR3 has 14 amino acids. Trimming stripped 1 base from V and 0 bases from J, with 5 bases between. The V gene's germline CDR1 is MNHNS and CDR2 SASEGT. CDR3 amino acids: CASSEGGSTDTQYF. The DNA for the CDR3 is TGTGCCAGCAGTGAAGGGGGAAGCACAGATACGCAGTATTTT.

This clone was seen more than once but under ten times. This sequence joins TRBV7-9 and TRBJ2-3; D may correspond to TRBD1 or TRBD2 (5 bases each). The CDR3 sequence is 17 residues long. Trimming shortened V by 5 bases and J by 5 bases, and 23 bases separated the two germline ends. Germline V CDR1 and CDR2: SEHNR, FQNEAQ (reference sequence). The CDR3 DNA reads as TGTGCCAGCAGCCCCTCCCGGCTAGCCGGGGCGGAAGATACGCAGTATTTT. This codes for CASSPSRLAGAEDTQYF.

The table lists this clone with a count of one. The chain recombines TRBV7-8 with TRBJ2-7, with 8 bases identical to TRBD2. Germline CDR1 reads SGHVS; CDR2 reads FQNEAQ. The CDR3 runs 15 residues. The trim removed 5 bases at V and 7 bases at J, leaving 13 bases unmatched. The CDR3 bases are TGTGCCAGCAGCGCGACAAGCGGGGGTGAGGGGGAGCAGTACTTC. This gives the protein CASSATSGGEGEQYF. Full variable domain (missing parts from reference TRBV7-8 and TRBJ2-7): GAGVSQSPRYKVAKRGQDVALRCDPISGHVSLFWYQQALGQGPEFLTYFQNEAQLDKSGLPSDRFFAERPEGSVSTLKIQRTQQEDSAVYLCASSATSGGEGEQYFGPGTRLTVT.

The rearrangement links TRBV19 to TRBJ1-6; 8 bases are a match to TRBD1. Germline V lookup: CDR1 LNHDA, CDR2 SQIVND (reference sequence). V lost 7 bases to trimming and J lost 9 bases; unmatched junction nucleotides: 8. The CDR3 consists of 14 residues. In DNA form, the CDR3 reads TGTGCCAGTACCGCCGGACAGGGTGTTTCACCCCTCCACTTT. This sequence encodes CASTAGQGVSPLHF.

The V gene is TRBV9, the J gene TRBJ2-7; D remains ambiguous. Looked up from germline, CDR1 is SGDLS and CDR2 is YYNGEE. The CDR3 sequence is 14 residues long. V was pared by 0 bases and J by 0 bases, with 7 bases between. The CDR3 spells CASSVETFSYEQYF. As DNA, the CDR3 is TGTGCCAGCAGCGTAGAAACATTCTCCTACGAGCAGTACTTC.